Presented here are 30 T cell receptor beta chains from one specimen sequenced in a study of regulatory T cells in long-lasting Graves disease. The time point: newly diagnosed GD, antithyroid drugs for less than 3 months. With RNA extracted from PBMCs as input, the TCR library was made. Assembly of TCR beta libraries relied on iRepertoire HTBI primers together with Arm-PCR of CDR3 regions. A single record per CDR3 protein comes from TCRdb applying MiXCR to the multiplex PCR reads. This table holds some 250,000 distinct CDR3 sequences, approximately 20% found once. This specimen was peripheral blood mononuclear cells (PBMCs), taken at new diagnosis, from a patient treated with antithyroid drugs. The receptor source for this set is a female donor with Graves disease.

This clonotype was picked up many times. V gene TRBV3-1 combines with J gene TRBJ1-5, with 8 bases fitting TRBD1. The V gene's germline CDR1 is LGHDT and CDR2 YNNKEL (reference sequence). V trimming: 5 bases; J trimming: 3 bases; junction bases outside the gene matches: 3. The CDR3 loop spans 14 amino acids. CDR3 residues: CASSKGQANQPQHF. The CDR3 bases are TGTGCCAGCAGCAAGGGACAGGCCAATCAGCCCCAGCATTTT. The variable domain in full, completed from reference TRBV3-1 and TRBJ1-5, reads DTAVSQTPKYLVTQMGNDKSIKCEQNLGHDTMYWYKQDSKKFLKIMFSYNNKELIINETVPNRFSPKSPDKAHLNLHINSLELGDSAVYFCASSKGQANQPQHFGDGTRLSIL.

There are many counts of this clonotype. The gene calls are TRBV2 and TRBJ1-3, with a possible D match to TRBD1 (5 bases). The germline V gene has CDR1 SNHLY and CDR2 FYNNEI. The CDR3 has 15 residues. V was pared by 1 base and J by 0 bases, with 7 bases between. CDR3 in DNA: TGTGCCAGCAGTGAAGGGACACGCTCTGGAAACACCATATATTTT. As protein: CASSEGTRSGNTIYF.

This clonotype was detected many times. The chain uses TRBV4-3 and TRBJ1-3; TRBD1 agrees at 9 bases. The junction had 13 bases not matched to a gene; V was cut back by 0 bases and J by 7 bases. Per the germline V gene, CDR1 is LGHNA and CDR2 is YSLEER. The CDR3 consists of 18 residues. CDR3 in amino acids: CASSQDRRGTGSWNTIYF. CDR3 DNA sequence: TGCGCCAGCAGCCAAGATCGTCGCGGGACAGGGTCGTGGAACACCATATATTTT.

CDR3 loop: CSAWTGAARGYGYTF. The CDR3 nucleotides are TGCAGTGCTTGGACAGGGGCCGCCAGGGGCTATGGCTACACCTTC. This chain uses TRBV20-1 with TRBJ1-2, with 9 bases aligning to TRBD1. The junction had 11 bases not matched to a gene; V was cut back by 5 bases and J by 4 bases. This CDR3 has 15 residues. Germline V CDR1 and CDR2: DFQATT, SNEGSKA (reference sequence).

This clonotype was counted at least ten times. This chain uses TRBV5-6 with TRBJ2-3; D is unresolved. Germline V lookup: CDR1 SGHDT, CDR2 YYEEEE. V gave up 4 bases and J gave up 7 bases, with 16 bases separating them. The CDR3 is 14 residues long. CDR3 residues: CASSQVVVTHTQYF. In DNA form, the CDR3 reads TGTGCCAGCAGCCAAGTCGTTGTTACACATACGCAGTATTTT.

The CDR3 loop reads CASSVGGVGGELFF. In nucleotides, the CDR3 is TGTGCCAGCAGCGTAGGAGGAGTTGGCGGGGAGCTGTTTTTT. The V call is TRBV9, the J call TRBJ2-2, with D unresolved. Deletions cut 0 bases from V and 7 bases from J, with 10 bases between. The CDR3 length is 14 residues. The V gene's germline CDR1 is SGDLS and CDR2 YYNGEE.

This clonotype was seen repeatedly, ten times or more. V is TRBV3-1 and J is TRBJ2-1; 7 nucleotides match TRBD2. The V segment lost 3 bases and the J segment 8 bases; nucleotides outside the gene matches: 10. The CDR3 loop spans 15 amino acids. Germline V gene data show CDR1 as LGHDT and CDR2 as YNNKEL (reference sequence). This CDR3 reads CASSHMGEGRYEQFF. The CDR3 DNA is TGTGCCAGCAGCCATATGGGGGAGGGCCGCTATGAGCAGTTCTTC.

This clonotype was seen ten or more times. The chain is built from TRBV13 and TRBJ2-1; D may be TRBD2 (6 bases). CDR1 is PRHDT, CDR2 FYEKMQ, per germline (reference sequence). The length of the CDR3 is 16 residues. V lost 0 bases to trimming and J lost 1 base, with 10 bases between them. In DNA, the CDR3 is TGTGCCAGCAGCTTAGGATTAGCGGAGTCCTACAATGAGCAGTTCTTC. Translation: CASSLGLAESYNEQFF.

This clonotype was detected many times. The rearrangement links TRBV7-2 to TRBJ2-3; D is ambiguous. CDR1 SGHTA and CDR2 FQGNSA come from the germline V gene. Trimming took off 5 bases at V and 11 bases at J, with 11 bases between the two ends. The CDR3 contains 11 residues. The CDR3 DNA reads as TGTGCCAGCAGCAATTTGTTTTGGCAGTATTTT. Translation: CASSNLFWQYF.

There are many counts of this clonotype. The rearrangement links TRBV20-1 to TRBJ1-1; D gene ambiguous. Germline CDR1 and CDR2: DFQATT and SNEGSKA (reference sequence). This CDR3 spans 12 amino acids. V was trimmed by 2 bases and J by 2 bases, leaving 6 bases between them. The DNA of the CDR3 is TGCAGTGCTAGATCCGGAAACACTGAAGCTTTCTTT. Amino acids: CSARSGNTEAFF.

V and J are TRBV28 and TRBJ1-5; TRBD1 is a possible D gene (5 bases). The CDR3 extends over 15 amino acids. The germline gives CDR1 MDHEN, CDR2 SYDVKM. V lost 1 base and J 6 bases, leaving 13 bases between the germline ends. CDR3: CASSLFQGSPQPQHF. The CDR3 nucleotides are TGTGCCAGCAGTTTATTCCAGGGATCTCCTCAGCCCCAGCATTTT.

In this sample, this clonotype turned up many times. The gene calls are TRBV14 and TRBJ2-7; D tentatively reads TRBD1 or TRBD2 (5 bases each). Trimming pared 2 bases from V and 6 bases from J, leaving 17 bases between. Germline loops: CDR1 SGHDN, CDR2 FVKESK. The CDR3 is 15 amino acids. CDR3 protein: CASSQKGRVSSEQYF. The CDR3 DNA reads TGTGCCAGCAGCCAAAAGGGGCGGGTCTCATCCGAGCAGTACTTC.

At least ten counts were recorded for this clonotype. The chain carries TRBV7-2 and TRBJ1-2; D not resolved. Trimming shortened V by 4 bases and J by 2 bases, and 8 bases separated the two germline ends. The CDR3 extends over 13 amino acids. Germline V gene sequence: CDR1 SGHTA, CDR2 FQGNSA. For the CDR3, the DNA is TGTGCCAGCAGCTCGACCCACAACTATGGCTACACCTTC. Residues: CASSSTHNYGYTF.

This clonotype was seen ten or more times. The chain combines TRBV20-1 with TRBJ2-7; D not resolved. V was pared by 1 base and J by 6 bases, with 13 bases between. CDR1 and CDR2 from the germline V gene are DFQATT and SNEGSKA (reference sequence). The CDR3 covers 13 residues. Written as DNA, the CDR3 is TGCAGTGCTAGAGCTCCGGTGGGTCCCGAGCAGTACTTC. Translated, it gives CSARAPVGPEQYF.

This CDR3 is CASSVWSIQETQYF. The CDR3 DNA is TGTGCCAGCAGTGTCTGGTCTATCCAAGAGACCCAGTACTTC. This chain uses TRBV28 with TRBJ2-5; D is ambiguous. V lost 5 bases to trimming and J lost 1 base, with 11 bases between them. Per the germline V gene, CDR1 is MDHEN and CDR2 is SYDVKM. This CDR3 contains 14 residues.

This clonotype has a single count. The chain links TRBV28 to TRBJ2-1; TRBD2 matches 13 bases. J was trimmed by 9 bases and V by 6 bases; bases with no gene match: 26. Per the germline V gene, CDR1 is MDHEN and CDR2 is SYDVKM. CDR3 length: 21 amino acids. CDR3 coding DNA: TGTGCCAGCAGCCCCAGCCTCTCACTAGCGGGGGGGTCGGCCTCACGCGGTGAGCAGTTCTTC. Translating gives CASSPSLSLAGGSASRGEQFF.

As to this clonotype: This may be a read error: a much more frequent sequence differs by one nucleotide. In this CDR3 the conserved last residue, phenylalanine or tryptophan, is missing, so a read error is likely. This chain connects TRBV6-2 or TRBV6-3 to TRBJ1-1; 10 nucleotides line up with TRBD1. The V gene's germline CDR1 is MNHEY and CDR2 SVGEGT. The length of the CDR3 is 20 residues. With 0 bases clipped from V and 0 bases from J, the junction kept 13 bases outside the gene matches. CDR3 sequence: CASSYSNLGTGEIMNTEAFL. As DNA, the CDR3 is TGTGCCAGCAGTTACTCAAATCTAGGGACAGGGGAGATAATGAACACTGAAGCTTTCCTT.

This clonotype was detected many times. The genes are TRBV5-6 and TRBJ1-1; D remains unclear. The V gene's germline CDR1 is SGHDT and CDR2 YYEEEE. V was trimmed by 4 bases and J by 11 bases, leaving 15 bases between them. This CDR3 contains 12 residues. Here the CDR3 DNA reads TGTGCCAGCAGCCTCCAGACCGGGGAGGCTTTCTTT. Translating it yields CASSLQTGEAFF.

This clonotype was seen more than once but under ten times. A much more abundant neighbour one base away suggests this may be a read error. The genes are TRBV29-1 and TRBJ1-1; D perhaps matches TRBD1 (6 bases). Germline CDR1 SQVTM, CDR2 ANQGSEA. V gave up 6 bases and J gave up 4 bases, with 15 bases separating them. CDR3 length: 13 amino acids. The CDR3 region has the DNA TGCAGCGTCCGTTTTAGGGGGAGCACTGAAGCTTTCTTT. Protein sequence: CSVRFRGSTEAFF.

Ten or more counts support this clonotype. The chain employs TRBV20-1 and TRBJ1-5; D is ambiguous. The CDR3 is made up of 12 amino acids. V was cut by 4 bases and J by 2 bases, with 6 bases left in between. Germline CDR1 DFQATT, CDR2 SNEGSKA (reference sequence). The CDR3 protein is CSANKGNQPQHF. The CDR3 DNA is TGCAGTGCTAACAAAGGCAATCAGCCCCAGCATTTT.

J is TRBJ2-4 and V is TRBV15, with 9 bases lining up with TRBD1. The J call may be in error: the DNA end matches TRBJ2-7 better. Per the germline V gene, CDR1 is LNHNV and CDR2 is YYDKDF (reference sequence). CDR3 length: 15 amino acids. CDR3 coding DNA: TGTGCCACCAGCAGAGTCCGGACAGGGGTTTCCGAGCAGTACTTC. Translation: CATSRVRTGVSEQYF.

A few counts support this clonotype. The rearrangement uses TRBV4-2 and TRBJ2-3; TRBD2 agrees at 14 bases. With V trimmed by 3 bases and J by 7 bases, 15 bases remained unmatched. This CDR3 comprises 19 residues. Germline V CDR1 and CDR2: LGHNA, YNFKEQ. This CDR3 is CASSHTAITTSGRGNTQYF. CDR3 nucleotide sequence: TGTGCCAGCAGCCATACCGCAATCACGACTAGCGGGAGGGGGAATACGCAGTATTTT.

J is TRBJ1-1 and V is TRBV19, with D unresolved. The CDR3 contains 15 residues. Germline values: CDR1 LNHDA, CDR2 SQIVND (reference sequence). V dropped 3 bases and J dropped 1 base, with 12 bases sitting between them. This chain's CDR3 is CASSITPGENTEAFF. The CDR3 nucleotides read TGTGCCAGTAGTATTACCCCGGGTGAGAACACTGAAGCTTTCTTT.

At least ten counts were recorded for this clonotype. The rearrangement links TRBV18 to TRBJ2-3, with D possibly being TRBD1 (6 bases). The length of the CDR3 is 15 residues. V was cut by 0 bases and J by 4 bases, with 11 bases left in between. The germline V gene has CDR1 KGHSH and CDR2 LQKENI. CDR3 loop: CASSPPAGVPDTQYF. In DNA form, the CDR3 reads TGTGCCAGCTCACCACCGGCAGGGGTCCCAGATACGCAGTATTTT.

This clonotype turned up a few times. This chain joins TRBV5-1 and TRBJ2-7; TRBD1 agrees at 10 bases. Germline V lookup: CDR1 SGHRS, CDR2 YFSETQ. The CDR3 length is 17 residues. After removal of 0 bases from V and 5 bases from J, the junction contained 11 bases not matched to a gene. The CDR3 sequence is CASSLGAGSGTGDEQYF. CDR3 sequence (DNA): TGCGCCAGCAGCTTGGGAGCGGGCTCCGGGACAGGGGACGAGCAGTACTTC. Filled out from reference TRBV5-1 and TRBJ2-7, the complete variable domain reads KAGVTQTPRYLIKTRGQQVTLSCSPISGHRSVSWYQQTPGQGLQFLFEYFSETQRNKGNFPGRFSGRQFSNSRSEMNVSTLELGDSALYLCASSLGAGSGTGDEQYFGPGTRLTVT.

This chain's CDR3 is CASRDRVNQPQHF. In DNA, the CDR3 is TGTGCCAGTCGGGACAGGGTTAATCAGCCCCAGCATTTT. V usage is TRBV19 and J usage is TRBJ1-5; the match to TRBD1 covers 9 bases. The CDR3 spans 13 residues. The germline V gene encodes CDR1 LNHDA and CDR2 SQIVND (reference sequence). J was trimmed by 4 bases and V by 8 bases; bases with no gene match: 3.

Concerning this clonotype: This may come from a read error, since a much larger clone is one base off. The chain has TRBV28 and TRBJ2-1; tentative D call: TRBD2 (5 bases). This CDR3 comprises 15 residues. Germline assignment: CDR1 MDHEN and CDR2 SYDVKM. The CDR3 DNA sequence: TGTGCCAGCAGCGTGAGGGTGGACCCCGGGCCTGAGCAGTCCTTC. Its translation: CASSVRVDPGPEQSF.

This clonotype has at least ten counts. The rearrangement joins TRBV2 to TRBJ2-5; TRBD1 agrees at 10 bases. V was pared by 6 bases and J by 5 bases, with 9 bases of the junction left unmatched. The CDR3 is 15 amino acids. The germline V gene encodes CDR1 SNHLY and CDR2 FYNNEI. This CDR3 reads CASSAGQGLGETQYF. The CDR3 nucleotides are TGTGCCAGCAGCGCGGGACAGGGGTTGGGGGAGACCCAGTACTTC.

In this sample, this clonotype turned up a few times. A much larger clone lies a single base off, so this may be a read error. The rearrangement links TRBV20-1 to TRBJ2-4; 7 nucleotides agree with TRBD1. The CDR3 has 16 residues. J lost 13 bases, V lost 0 bases, and 18 bases had no gene match. Germline V CDR1 and CDR2: DFQATT, SNEGSKA (reference sequence). Here the CDR3 DNA reads TGCAGTGCTAGAGATATCGGGGACAGCAAGTACAATGAGCAGTACTTC. This gives the protein CSARDIGDSKYNEQYF.

This clonotype was found many times. The rearrangement uses TRBV28 and TRBJ2-7; 10 nucleotides line up with TRBD2. This CDR3 is built from 13 residues. V trimming: 4 bases; J trimming: 7 bases; junction bases outside the gene matches: 4. The germline V gene has CDR1 MDHEN and CDR2 SYDVKM. The DNA of the CDR3 is TGTGCCAGCAGTTACCCGGGACTAGCGGAGCAGTACTTC. The encoded protein is CASSYPGLAEQYF.